This T cell receptor beta chain was captured by sequencing in a study of beta chain features in type 1 diabetes. Study results and caveats: In the patient group, naive, central memory and Treg TCRB repertoires seemed more alike than in the healthy donor group.

Via the markers CD45RO/CCR7/CD25/CD127/CD95/CD27, stem cell-like memory, regulatory, central memory and naive CD4+ cells were sorted. Without exception, sorted populations had purity beyond 95%. V lost 1 base to trimming and J lost 2 bases, with 9 bases between them. The CDR3 loop spans 15 amino acids. The V gene's germline CDR1 is KGHSH and CDR2 LQKENI. To note about this clone: Its antigen is not known.

Reverse transcribing all isolated RNA meant expressed TCRB transcripts were sequenced. Here immunoSEQ multiplex PCR was the method, and the copy in TCRdb shows in-frame clones only, minus some. The data show under 250,000 clones, roughly 11% seen once. The source of this sequence is a man aged 18 to 29 in good health. V and J are TRBV18 and TRBJ2-1; no clear D. Specimen: central memory CD4+ T cells from blood. The CDR3 DNA is TGTGCCAGCTCACCACAGGTACCTCCCTACAATGAGCAGTTCTTC. Residues: CASSPQVPPYNEQFF.